The TCR beta chain under discussion was sequenced for a study of graft-versus-host responses after intestinal transplantation. Study findings and constraints: Analysis identified GvH clones in recipient marrow, with some appearing first in ileum or blood.

The table came from immunoSEQ multiplex PCR; TCRdb's copy has only in-frame clones and leaves some out. The sample holds over 950 clones, 83% seen once. Deletions cut 0 bases from V and 4 bases from J, with 11 bases between. This CDR3 comprises 15 residues. Germline assignment: CDR1 SGHAT and CDR2 FQNNGV. With regard to this clone: What it recognizes is unknown.

The TCR comes from a human patient who received an intestinal transplant, so some T cells may come from the graft donor. The specimen comprised PBMCs, sampled 7 days after intestinal transplantation. The chain carries TRBV11-2 and TRBJ2-3, with D possibly being TRBD2 (6 bases). The CDR3: CASSLDRTISDTQYF. In DNA form, the CDR3 reads TGTGCCAGCAGCTTAGATCGGACTATCTCAGATACGCAGTATTTT.